Each of the 16 T cell receptor beta chains below was sequenced from the same sample in a study of T cell responses to AZD1222 COVID-19 vaccine. Assay used: immunoSEQ multiplex PCR; TCRdb lists only in-frame clones, some missing. The sample has 130,000 or so clones, 86% seen once. The sample in question was peripheral blood, obtained on day 0 of AZD1222 vaccination. Source of these receptors: an adult in good health.

V gene TRBV3-1 (or the pseudogene TRBV3-2) combines with J gene TRBJ2-7; 7 nucleotides match TRBD1. The germline V gene encodes CDR1 LGHDT and CDR2 YNNKEL (reference sequence). J gave up 12 bases and V 0 bases, and 8 bases lay outside the gene matches. The CDR3 runs to 13 residues. The CDR3, as DNA: TGTGCCAGCAGCCAAGACTTGGACAGGCCGGGGTACTTC. Amino acid sequence: CASSQDLDRPGYF.

This chain links TRBV11-3 with TRBJ1-5, with D tentatively TRBD1 (6 bases). The V end lost 1 base, the J end lost 5 bases, and 24 bases lay between the germline ends. CDR1 is SGHNT, CDR2 YENEEA, per germline. The CDR3 totals 19 residues. CDR3 sequence: CASSLGHHRDISLDQPQHF. CDR3 in DNA: TGTGCCAGCAGCTTAGGCCACCACCGGGACATCTCATTGGATCAGCCCCAGCATTTT.

Written as DNA, the CDR3 is TGTGCCAGCAGCGCCGGGATTGTCACGCCCCAGCATTTT. This codes for CASSAGIVTPQHF. The chain combines TRBV7-2 with TRBJ1-5; no clear D gene. CDR1 SGHTA and CDR2 FQGNSA come from the germline V gene. CDR3 length: 13 residues. V was shortened by 5 bases and J by 9 bases, with 14 bases between the two germline ends.

The chain links TRBV19 to TRBJ1-5, with D possibly being TRBD1 (5 bases). The CDR3 runs 13 residues. From germline, CDR1 is LNHDA and CDR2 SQIVND (reference sequence). V dropped 3 bases and J dropped 6 bases, with 9 bases sitting between them. The CDR3 reads CASSIDGTQPQHF. The DNA of the CDR3 is TGTGCCAGTAGTATTGACGGGACTCAGCCCCAGCATTTT.

The chain carries TRBV11-2 and TRBJ2-3, with 8 bases that match TRBD2. Losses at the gene ends were 4 bases for V and 1 base for J; bases not matched to a gene: 4. The CDR3 has 15 amino acids. Germline CDR1 SGHAT, CDR2 FQNNGV. This CDR3 is CASSSGGGGTDTQYF. CDR3 nucleotide sequence: TGTGCCAGCAGCTCCGGGGGGGGCGGCACAGATACGCAGTATTTT.

This chain links TRBV6-4 with TRBJ2-2; D is tentatively TRBD1 or TRBD2 (5 bases each). The CDR3 spans 14 residues. Trimming left V 6 bases short and J 3 bases short, with 11 bases between. Germline V gene data show CDR1 as MRHNA and CDR2 as SNTAGT. CDR3 residues: CASSRDPYTGELFF. CDR3 sequence (DNA): TGTGCCAGCAGCCGGGACCCTTACACCGGGGAGCTGTTTTTT.

This chain joins TRBV6-5 and TRBJ1-1, with unresolved D. Germline CDR1 reads MNHEY; CDR2 reads SVGAGI. The CDR3 loop spans 13 amino acids. The germline V and J ends were trimmed by 1 base and 3 bases, with 6 bases remaining between them. CDR3 nucleotides: TGTGCCAGCAGTTACTGGCGAGACACTGAAGCTTTCTTT. It encodes CASSYWRDTEAFF.

The rearrangement uses TRBV3-1 (or the pseudogene TRBV3-2) and TRBJ2-7; 9 bases map to TRBD2. Trimming took 1 base from V and 2 from J; bases not matched to a gene: 9. The CDR3 covers 17 residues. Germline V gene sequence: CDR1 LGHDT, CDR2 YNNKEL (reference sequence). The CDR3 nucleotides read TGTGCCAGCAGCCAAGGATTGGGCGGGGGGGCCACCTACGAGCAGTACTTC. Translating gives CASSQGLGGGATYEQYF.

V usage is TRBV28 and J usage is TRBJ1-1; D is possibly TRBD1 (6 bases). CDR1 and CDR2 (germline): MDHEN, SYDVKM. The CDR3 is 14 amino acids. Trimming removed 5 bases from V and 3 bases from J, with 13 bases in between. The DNA of the CDR3 is TGTGCCAGCAGTATTACAGGGTTTTACACTGAAGCTTTCTTT. It yields the protein CASSITGFYTEAFF.

CDR3 in amino acids: CASSWAGQANTGELFF. The CDR3 nucleotides read TGCGCCAGCAGCTGGGCGGGACAGGCGAACACCGGGGAGCTGTTTTTT. The chain employs TRBV5-1 and TRBJ2-2; 8 bases match TRBD1. Germline V CDR1 and CDR2: SGHRS, YFSETQ. The trim removed 3 bases at V and 0 bases at J, leaving 4 bases unmatched. The CDR3 sequence is 16 residues long.

The V gene is TRBV6-1, the J gene TRBJ2-1, with 8 bases aligning to TRBD1. V shed 2 bases and J 5 bases; nucleotides not matched to a gene: 5. CDR3 length equals 15 residues. The germline V gene has CDR1 MNHNS and CDR2 SASEGT. CDR3 DNA: TGTGCCAGCAGTGAATTGCAGGGGGCTAACAATGAGCAGTTCTTC. It yields the protein CASSELQGANNEQFF.

The chain has TRBV6-6 and TRBJ1-5; D may be TRBD1 (5 bases). This CDR3 is 17 amino acids long. Germline loops: CDR1 MNHNY, CDR2 SVGAGI (reference sequence). With 5 bases removed from V and 6 bases from J, the gap between germline ends came to 23 bases. The CDR3 DNA follows: TGTGCCAGCAGTCCGGGACTCCCGGTAAAGGCGGCTCAGCCCCAGCATTTT. Translated, it gives CASSPGLPVKAAQPQHF.

The rearrangement uses TRBV28 and TRBJ2-6, with TRBD1 identical over 10 bases. V was pared by 4 bases and J by 4 bases, with 7 bases of the junction left unmatched. This CDR3 region has 17 residues. Looked up from germline, CDR1 is MDHEN and CDR2 is SYDVKM. CDR3 DNA sequence: TGTGCCAGCAGTTCCGGGACAGGGGCGCTAGGGGCCAACGTCCTGACTTTC. Amino acid sequence: CASSSGTGALGANVLTF. Together with reference TRBV28 and TRBJ2-6, the CDR3 gives the full variable domain: DVKVTQSSRYLVKRTGEKVFLECVQDMDHENMFWYRQDPGLGLRLIYFSYDVKMKEKGDIPEGYSVSREKKERFSLILESASTNQTSMYLCASSSGTGALGANVLTFGAGSRLTVL.

The V call is TRBV19, the J call TRBJ1-3; D uncertain. Germline lookup yields CDR1 LNHDA and CDR2 SQIVND (reference sequence). The CDR3 length is 14 residues. V gave up 6 bases and J gave up 0 bases, with 9 bases separating them. The CDR3 sequence: CASRPQFSGNTIYF. CDR3 coding DNA: TGTGCCAGTAGGCCACAGTTCTCTGGAAACACCATATATTTT.

On this clone itself: Other DNA sequences of this sample code for an identical CDR3. The chain has TRBV11-2 and TRBJ1-1; unclear D gene. V lost 5 bases, J lost 1 base, and 8 bases lay in between. Looked up from germline, CDR1 is SGHAT and CDR2 is FQNNGV. This CDR3 comprises 13 residues. CDR3 DNA: TGTGCCAGCAGCCTCCTGGGGAACACTGAAGCTTTCTTT. Translating it yields CASSLLGNTEAFF.

CDR3: CASSLGMVGTEAFF. DNA for the CDR3: TGTGCCAGCAGCTTAGGAATGGTGGGCACTGAAGCTTTCTTT. V gene TRBV7-2 combines with J gene TRBJ1-1; D gene ambiguous. The germline V gene has CDR1 SGHTA and CDR2 FQGNSA. V dropped 1 base and J dropped 4 bases, with 10 bases sitting between them. This CDR3 comprises 14 residues.